This TCR beta chain came from a study of blood T cell repertoires in COVID-19. The wider study: Both acute and convalescent COVID-19 samples were obtained from the United States, Italy and Spain.

Original handling: Quantification of nucleated cells was approximated via reference gene primer amplification. Sequencing used immunoSEQ multiplex PCR; TCRdb keeps in-frame clones, though not all of them. Clone size and V and J calls were adopted from that table, with D and trimming inferred from the DNA. Of 300,000 to 450,000 clones in the sample, 81% were seen once. With V trimmed by 2 bases and J by 13 bases, 12 bases remained unmatched. Germline V gives CDR1 PRHDT, CDR2 FYEKMQ (reference sequence). The CDR3 runs 15 residues. Sequenced input: peripheral blood. This sequence joins TRBV13 and TRBJ2-5; TRBD2 aligns across 11 bases. This TCR was recovered from a human donor with acute or convalescent COVID-19. The donor label of this sample is uncertain. As DNA, the CDR3 is TGTGCCAGCAGCTTAACCGGGACTAGCGGAGGAAGGGTGTACTTC. Translated: CASSLTGTSGGRVYF.